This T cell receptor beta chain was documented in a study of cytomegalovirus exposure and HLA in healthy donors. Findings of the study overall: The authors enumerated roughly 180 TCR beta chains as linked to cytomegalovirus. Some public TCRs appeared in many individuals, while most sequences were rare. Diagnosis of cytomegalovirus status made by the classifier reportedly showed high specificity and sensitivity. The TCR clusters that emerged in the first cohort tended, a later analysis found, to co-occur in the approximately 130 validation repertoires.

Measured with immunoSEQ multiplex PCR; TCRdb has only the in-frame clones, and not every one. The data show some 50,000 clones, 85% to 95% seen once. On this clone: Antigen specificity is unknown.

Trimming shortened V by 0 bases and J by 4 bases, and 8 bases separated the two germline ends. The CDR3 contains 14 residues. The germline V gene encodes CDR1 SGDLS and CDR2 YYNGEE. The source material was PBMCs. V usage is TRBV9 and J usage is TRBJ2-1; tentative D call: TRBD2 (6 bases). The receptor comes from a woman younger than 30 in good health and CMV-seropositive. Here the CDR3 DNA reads TGTGCCAGCAGCGTAGCGGGGGATTACAATGAGCAGTTCTTC. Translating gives CASSVAGDYNEQFF.